Listed below are T cell receptor beta chains from one sample, sequenced in a study of lymphopenia after photon versus proton radiotherapy. Assay: immunoSEQ multiplex PCR; the TCRdb copy retains only in-frame clones and omits some. The sample carries tens of thousands of clones, roughly 89% recorded once. The sequencing used peripheral blood, collected from a patient treated with proton-based radiotherapy. Receptor source: an elderly man with esophageal cancer. Both conserved end residues are part of each CDR3. A D gene is named only where the DNA matches it firmly. Expanded clones get a size class; other rows say once, few or many, or leave the size out.

>-|-|TRBJ2-2|TRBV9
TGTGCCAGCAGCGTACGAGGGATTGACACCGGGGAGCTGTTTTTT
CASSVRGIDTGELFF
>-|-|TRBJ1-5|TRBV7-8
TGTGCCAGCAGAAACAGGGAGGCGCAAACCCATAGCAATCAGCCCCAGCATTTT
CASRNREAQTHSNQPQHF
>-|-|TRBJ2-7|TRBV27
TGTGCCAGCAGCCCCTCCAGGGAGTTCTACGAGCAGTACTTC
CASSPSREFYEQYF
>-|TRBD2|TRBJ2-1|TRBV27
TGTGCCAGCAGCAAGACCATAGCGGGGGGCGACAATGAGCAGTTCTTC
CASSKTIAGGDNEQFF
>-|-|TRBJ1-2|TRBV9
TGTGCCAGCAGCGCCCAGAACGGCGGCTACACCTTC
CASSAQNGGYTF
>-|-|TRBJ1-5|TRBV19
TGTGCCAGTAGTGCCTCGCAGGGGCCCAATCAGCCCCAGCATTTT
CASSASQGPNQPQHF
>-|-|TRBJ2-1|TRBV19
TGTGCCAGTAGTATAGGGCAGAACAATGAGCAGTTCTTC
CASSIGQNNEQFF
>-|-|TRBJ1-5|TRBV18
TGTGCCAGCTCACCGGATTTGGGTGTTGATCAGCCCCAGCATTTT
CASSPDLGVDQPQHF
>-|-|TRBJ1-1|TRBV5-6
TGTGCCAGCACATTGACAGCTTACATGAACACTGAAGCTTTCTTT
CASTLTAYMNTEAFF
>once|-|TRBJ2-1|TRBV4-1
TGCGCCAGCAGCCCCCTTACCCAGGGGAGCTACCCTGAGCAGTTCTTC
CASSPLTQGSYPEQFF
>few|-|TRBJ1-6|TRBV4-2
TGTGCCAGCAGCCAATCCGAAGGGCCCCTCCACTTT
CASSQSEGPLHF
>-|-|TRBJ1-6|TRBV30
TGTGCCTGGCTTCTCCCGGGCCTGGGAACCCTCCACTTT
CAWLLPGLGTLHF
>-|-|TRBJ2-3|TRBV7-2
TGTGCCAGCAGCTCCCGACAACTTAGCACAGATACGCAGTATTTT
CASSSRQLSTDTQYF
>-|-|TRBJ2-7|TRBV18
TGTGCCAGCTCATCGAACAGGGAAGAGCAGTACTTC
CASSSNREEQYF
>-|-|TRBJ1-2|TRBV4-3
TGCGCCAGCAGCCAAGAGGAGTATCAGGGTCGGGGTGGCTACACCTTC
CASSQEEYQGRGGYTF
>-|-|TRBJ2-7|TRBV7-2
TGTGCCAGCAGTCCAAGCGGGACTCAGGGGGCCTACGAGCAGTACTTC
CASSPSGTQGAYEQYF
>-|-|TRBJ1-5|TRBV2
TGTGCCAGCAGTGATGGCAGGGCTACGGGACAGCCCCAGCATTTT
CASSDGRATGQPQHF
>few|-|TRBJ2-2|TRBV15
TGTGCCACCAGCAGGGGAGGAACGGACACCGGGGAGCTGTTTTTT
CATSRGGTDTGELFF
>-|-|TRBJ2-3|TRBV2
TGTGCCACTCGGACAGCCCCATGGGATACGCAGTATTTT
CATRTAPWDTQYF
>few|-|TRBJ2-2|TRBV30
TGTGCCTGGAGGTCACCGGGCGCTACATTTGCCGGGGAGCTGTTTTTT
CAWRSPGATFAGELFF
>-|-|TRBJ2-7|TRBV5-6
TGTGCCAGCAGCAAGGGACAACTTTACGAGCAGTACTTC
CASSKGQLYEQYF
>-|-|TRBJ1-6|TRBV5-1
TGCGCCAGCACCCGTTCCGGATCCTATAATTCACCCCTCCACTTT
CASTRSGSYNSPLHF
>-|-|TRBJ2-5|TRBV7-2
TGTGCCAGCAGCTTGTCTAGTGGACGGACCCAGGCCCAGTACTTC
CASSLSSGRTQAQYF
>once|-|TRBJ1-1|TRBV4-3
TGCGCCACCCGTAGACAAGCCCAATCTGAAGCTTTCTTT
CATRRQAQSEAFF
>-|TRBD2|TRBJ2-3|TRBV5-4
TGTGCCAGCAGCTCTCTAGCGGGGGCAGCAGATACGCAGTATTTT
CASSSLAGAADTQYF
>once|TRBD1|TRBJ2-3|TRBV11-3
TGTGCCAGCAGCGAACGGACAGGGGAAGATACGCAGTATTTT
CASSERTGEDTQYF
>-|TRBD1|TRBJ2-7|TRBV7-9
TGTGCCAGCAGCCCGATAGGGACAGGGACGGCCTACGCCCTCTACGAGCAGTACTTC
CASSPIGTGTAYALYEQYF
>-|TRBD1|TRBJ2-1|TRBV19
TGTGCCAGTACAACAGGACAGGGAGGCAATGAGCAGTTCTTC
CASTTGQGGNEQFF
>-|TRBD1|TRBJ2-5|TRBV19
TGTGCCAGTAGTATTAGTGCAGGGGGCGCGGGTGAGACCCAGTACTTC
CASSISAGGAGETQYF
>-|-|TRBJ2-1|TRBV7-2
TGTGCCAGCAGCTTAGGTCGAACAAACTATGAGCAGTTCTTC
CASSLGRTNYEQFF
>-|TRBD1|TRBJ1-2|TRBV5-1
TGCGCCAGCAGCATGGGACAGGATCTTAACTATGGCTACACCTTC
CASSMGQDLNYGYTF
>-|TRBD2|TRBJ2-3|TRBV5-6
TGTGCCAGCAGCACCTCTAGCGGTCCCACAGATACGCAGTATTTT
CASSTSSGPTDTQYF
>-|-|TRBJ2-1|TRBV27
TGTGCCAGCAGTTTCTTAGAGCTGGATGAGCAGTTCTTC
CASSFLELDEQFF
>-|-|TRBJ1-1|TRBV7-6
TGTGCCAGCAGCCAGGGGAGGGACCGATCCACCACGGAAGCTTTCTTT
CASSQGRDRSTTEAFF
>-|-|TRBJ1-2|TRBV6-1
TGTGCCAGCAGTTCCACTTCCATTTACACCTTC
CASSSTSIYTF
>-|-|TRBJ1-1|TRBV7-8
TGTGCCAGCAGCTTAGCGCCGGGGAACACTGAAGCTTTCTTT
CASSLAPGNTEAFF
>once|-|TRBJ2-5|TRBV7-9
TGTGCCAGCGGGGGCGAGACCCAGTACTTC
CASGGETQYF